This T cell receptor beta chain derives from a study of vaccination and CD4 T cells after COVID-19. Across the study: Taking of post-vaccine samples occurred a median approximately 70 days after dose two (range 14 to 241). Study results and limitations: Spike mono-reactivity applied to 304 of 307 vaccine-specific clones detected in convalescent patients.

Indicated treatment: approximately nine-day PBMC culture with coronavirus spike peptide pools or control peptides (ViraFEST assay). Peptide pool stimulation in ViraFEST expanded antigen-specific T cells, whose TCRs were then sequenced. PBMCs, plated at a few million per well, were grown in the presence of around 10 IU/ml IL-2 and approximately 10 ug/ml peptide pools. The Oncomine TCR Beta short-read assay sequenced DNA from cultured CD4+ T cells. TCRdb redid the calling of the PCR reads with MiXCR, one entry per CDR3 protein. The top ten hold around 2.8% of the sample, which has roughly 24,000 distinct CDR3 sequences, under 70% seen once. As regards this clonotype: What it recognizes is unknown.

This CDR3 has 13 amino acids. Germline V gives CDR1 SQVTM, CDR2 ANQGSEA. V was pared by 2 bases and J by 10 bases, with 3 bases of the junction left unmatched. The specimen was CD4+ T cells from blood, cultured in vitro. This TCR was sampled from a human donor who had recovered from COVID-19. This sequence joins TRBV29-1 and TRBJ2-1; 12 bases are shared with TRBD2. The CDR3 region is CSVELAGGREQFF. The CDR3 DNA reads TGCAGCGTTGAACTAGCGGGGGGGAGAGAGCAGTTCTTC.